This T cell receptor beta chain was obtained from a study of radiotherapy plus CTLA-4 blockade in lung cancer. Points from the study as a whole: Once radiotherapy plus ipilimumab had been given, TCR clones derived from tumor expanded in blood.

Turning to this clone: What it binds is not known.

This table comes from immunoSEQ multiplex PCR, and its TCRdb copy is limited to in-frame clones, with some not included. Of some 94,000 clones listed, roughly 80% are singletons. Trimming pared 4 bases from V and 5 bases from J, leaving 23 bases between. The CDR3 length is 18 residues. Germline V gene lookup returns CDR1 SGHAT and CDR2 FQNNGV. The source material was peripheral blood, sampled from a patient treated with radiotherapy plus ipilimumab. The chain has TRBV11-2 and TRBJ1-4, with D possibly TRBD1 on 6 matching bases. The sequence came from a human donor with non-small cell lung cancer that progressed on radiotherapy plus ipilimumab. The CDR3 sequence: CASSSGSLYREGNEKLFF. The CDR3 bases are TGTGCCAGCAGCTCAGGATCCCTATACAGGGAAGGGAATGAAAAACTGTTTTTT.